This is a list of T cell receptor beta chains from one sample in a study of beta chain features in type 1 diabetes. Measured with immunoSEQ multiplex PCR; TCRdb has only the in-frame clones, and not every one. The sample consists of some 660,000 clones, 11% to 15% of them appearing once. The sequencing input was naive CD4+ T cells from blood. These receptors all come from a man aged 18 to 30 with type 1 diabetes. Each CDR3 is given with its conserved first and last residue. The order of the fields is clone size, D gene, V gene, J gene, CDR3 protein, CDR3 DNA. The D gene is left open where the match is weak. Size is omitted from some rows. Given values are once, few, many or a class for expanded clones.

-	TRBD1	TRBV5-4	TRBJ1-2	CASSQAGQGGGYTF	TGTGCCAGCAGCCAGGCGGGGCAGGGGGGTGGCTACACCTTC
few	-	TRBV9	TRBJ2-7	CASSGTGTTYEQYF	TGTGCCAGCAGCGGGACAGGGACTACCTACGAGCAGTACTTC
few	TRBD1	TRBV2	TRBJ1-2	CASSLAGQAFTF	TGTGCCAGCAGTTTAGCGGGACAGGCTTTTACCTTC
-	-	TRBV10-3	TRBJ2-1	CAISVGLSSYNEQFF	TGTGCCATCAGCGTCGGACTGAGCTCCTACAATGAGCAGTTCTTC
-	TRBD1	TRBV11-2	TRBJ2-3	CASSRDRPTGADTQYF	TGTGCCAGCAGCAGGGACAGGCCTACCGGGGCAGATACGCAGTATTTT
-	-	TRBV29-1	TRBJ2-1	CSGGQGTYNEQFF	TGCAGCGGCGGGCAGGGAACTTACAATGAGCAGTTCTTC
few	TRBD2	TRBV5-1	TRBJ2-3	CASSRTSGTNTDTQYF	TGCGCCAGCAGCCGGACTAGCGGGACCAACACAGATACGCAGTATTTT
-	TRBD2	TRBV10-3	TRBJ2-7	CAISDPPGGRASTYEQYF	TGTGCCATCAGTGACCCGCCGGGAGGGAGGGCCTCCACCTACGAGCAGTACTTC
-	-	TRBV30	TRBJ1-1	CALSNGGSPTEAFF	TGTGCCCTCTCAAACGGAGGGAGCCCCACTGAAGCTTTCTTT
-	-	TRBV29-1	TRBJ1-5	CSVGGRDQPQHF	TGCAGCGTTGGGGGGAGGGATCAGCCCCAGCATTTT
-	TRBD2	TRBV6-5	TRBJ2-1	CASSLSGRALNEQFF	TGTGCCAGCAGCTTGAGCGGGAGGGCCCTCAATGAGCAGTTCTTC
few	TRBD2	TRBV5-1	TRBJ2-1	CASSRSGARGDEQFF	TGCGCCAGCAGCCGTAGCGGGGCCCGAGGCGATGAGCAGTTCTTC
-	-	TRBV19	TRBJ2-3	CASSIASTDTQYF	TGTGCCAGTAGTATCGCTAGCACAGATACGCAGTATTTT
few	TRBD1	TRBV4-2	TRBJ1-2	CASSQVRGQYGYTF	TGTGCCAGCAGCCAAGTCAGGGGGCAGTACGGCTACACCTTC
-	-	TRBV30	TRBJ1-3	CAWSVLGGRNTIYF	TGTGCCTGGAGTGTACTAGGAGGCAGAAACACCATATATTTT
few	TRBD1	TRBV11-3	TRBJ1-1	CASSRDRVNTEAFF	TGTGCCAGCAGCCGAGACAGGGTGAACACTGAAGCTTTCTTT